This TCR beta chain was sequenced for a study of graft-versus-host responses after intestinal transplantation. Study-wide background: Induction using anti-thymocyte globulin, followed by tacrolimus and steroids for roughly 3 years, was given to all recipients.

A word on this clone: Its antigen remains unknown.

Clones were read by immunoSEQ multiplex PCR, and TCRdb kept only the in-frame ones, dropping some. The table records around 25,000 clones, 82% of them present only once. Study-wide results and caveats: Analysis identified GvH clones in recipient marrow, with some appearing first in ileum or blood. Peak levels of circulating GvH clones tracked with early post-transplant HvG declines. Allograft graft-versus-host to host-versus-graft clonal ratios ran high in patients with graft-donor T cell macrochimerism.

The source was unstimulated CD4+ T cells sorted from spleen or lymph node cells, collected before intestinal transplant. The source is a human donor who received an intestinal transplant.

CDR3 sequence reads: CASSPIVAERDYEQYF. CDR3 DNA: TGTGCCAGCAGCCCAATAGTAGCGGAACGAGACTACGAGCAGTACTTC. This chain joins TRBV27 and TRBJ2-7; TRBD2 is a possible D gene (6 bases). CDR1 MNHEY and CDR2 SMNVEV come from the germline V gene (reference sequence). The ends were cut back, 6 bases at V and 3 bases at J, with 21 bases in the middle. The CDR3 length is 16 residues.